This TCR beta chain was found in a study of T cell changes during pregnancy in multiple sclerosis. Produced via immunoSEQ multiplex PCR; TCRdb's table is partial and in-frame only. The sample records over 90,000 clones, 92% being singletons. The CDR3 is 13 residues long. V lost 5 bases and J 0 bases, leaving 7 bases between the germline ends. Germline loops: CDR1 SNHLY, CDR2 FYNNEI. The clonotype was recovered from a female donor with multiple sclerosis, enrolled in a pregnancy study. The sequences come from peripheral blood, collected after pregnancy. The gene calls are TRBV2 and TRBJ1-1, with D unresolved. The CDR3 spells CASSNLLNTEAFF. In DNA form, the CDR3 reads TGTGCCAGCAGTAATCTACTGAACACTGAAGCTTTCTTT.